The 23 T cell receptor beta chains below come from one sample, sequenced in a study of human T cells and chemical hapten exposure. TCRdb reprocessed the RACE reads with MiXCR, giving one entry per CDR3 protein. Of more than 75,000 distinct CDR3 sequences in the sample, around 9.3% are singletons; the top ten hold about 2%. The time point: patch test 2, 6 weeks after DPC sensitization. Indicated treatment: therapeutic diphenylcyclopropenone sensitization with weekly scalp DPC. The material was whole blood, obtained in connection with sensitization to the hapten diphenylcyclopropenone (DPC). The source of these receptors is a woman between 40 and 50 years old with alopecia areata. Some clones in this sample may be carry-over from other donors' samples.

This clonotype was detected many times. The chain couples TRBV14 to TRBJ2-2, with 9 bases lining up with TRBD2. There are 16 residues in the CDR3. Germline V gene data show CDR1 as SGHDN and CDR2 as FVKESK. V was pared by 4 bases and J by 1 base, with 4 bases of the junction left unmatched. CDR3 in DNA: TGTGCCAGCAGCCTCCAACTAGCGGGGAACACCGGGGAGCTGTTTTTT. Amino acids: CASSLQLAGNTGELFF.

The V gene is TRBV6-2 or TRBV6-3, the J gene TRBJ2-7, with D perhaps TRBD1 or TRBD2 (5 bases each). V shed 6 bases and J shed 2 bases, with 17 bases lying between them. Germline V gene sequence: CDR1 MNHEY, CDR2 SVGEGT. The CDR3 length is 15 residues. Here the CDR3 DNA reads TGTGCCAGCAGCCTGGGACCCCGACGGACCTACGAGCAGTACTTC. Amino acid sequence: CASSLGPRRTYEQYF.

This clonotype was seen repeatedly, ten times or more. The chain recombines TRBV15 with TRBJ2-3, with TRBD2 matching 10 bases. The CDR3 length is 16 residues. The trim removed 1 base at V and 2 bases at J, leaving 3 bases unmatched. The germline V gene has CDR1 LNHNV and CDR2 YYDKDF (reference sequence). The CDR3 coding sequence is TGTGCCACCAGCAGAGGGACTAGCGGAAACACAGATACGCAGTATTTT. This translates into CATSRGTSGNTDTQYF.

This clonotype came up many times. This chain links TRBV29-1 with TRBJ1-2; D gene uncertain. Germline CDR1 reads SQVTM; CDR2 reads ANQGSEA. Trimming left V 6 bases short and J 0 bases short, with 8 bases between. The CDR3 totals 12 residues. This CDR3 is CSVTESNYGYTF. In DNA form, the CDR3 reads TGCAGCGTGACGGAATCTAACTATGGCTACACCTTC.

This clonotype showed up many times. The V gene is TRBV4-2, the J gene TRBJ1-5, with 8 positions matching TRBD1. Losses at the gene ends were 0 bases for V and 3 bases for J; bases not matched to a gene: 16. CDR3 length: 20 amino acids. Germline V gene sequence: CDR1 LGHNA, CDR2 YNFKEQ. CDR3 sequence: CASSQDTAAGGDLYNQPQHF. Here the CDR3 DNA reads TGTGCCAGCAGCCAAGATACCGCGGCAGGGGGCGATTTGTACAATCAGCCCCAGCATTTT.

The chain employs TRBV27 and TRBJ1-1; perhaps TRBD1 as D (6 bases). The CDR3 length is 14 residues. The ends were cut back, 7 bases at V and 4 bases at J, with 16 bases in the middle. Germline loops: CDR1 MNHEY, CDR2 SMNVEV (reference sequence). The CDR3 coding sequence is TGTGCCAGCAATTACAGGGCCGTCGGCACTGAAGCTTTCTTT. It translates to CASNYRAVGTEAFF.

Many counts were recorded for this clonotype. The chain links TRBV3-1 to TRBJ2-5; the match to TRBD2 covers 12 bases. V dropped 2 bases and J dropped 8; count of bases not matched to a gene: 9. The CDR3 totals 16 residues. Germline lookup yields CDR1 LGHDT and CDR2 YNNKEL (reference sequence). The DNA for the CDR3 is TGTGCCAGCAGCCAACGGGGACTAGCGGGTGGGGGAACCCAGTACTTC. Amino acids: CASSQRGLAGGGTQYF.

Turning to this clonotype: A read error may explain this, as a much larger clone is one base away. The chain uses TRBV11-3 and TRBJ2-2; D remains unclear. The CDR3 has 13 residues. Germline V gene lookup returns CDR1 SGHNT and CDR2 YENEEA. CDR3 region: CATSLGVAGELFF. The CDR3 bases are TGTGCCACCAGCTTAGGCGTGGCCGGGGAGCTGTTTTTT.

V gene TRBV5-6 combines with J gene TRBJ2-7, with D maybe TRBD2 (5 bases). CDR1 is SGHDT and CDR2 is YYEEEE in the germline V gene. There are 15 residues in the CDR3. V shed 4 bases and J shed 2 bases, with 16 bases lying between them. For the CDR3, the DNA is TGTGCCAGCAGCCTTGACTACACCAGAGCCTACGAGCAGTACTTC. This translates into CASSLDYTRAYEQYF.

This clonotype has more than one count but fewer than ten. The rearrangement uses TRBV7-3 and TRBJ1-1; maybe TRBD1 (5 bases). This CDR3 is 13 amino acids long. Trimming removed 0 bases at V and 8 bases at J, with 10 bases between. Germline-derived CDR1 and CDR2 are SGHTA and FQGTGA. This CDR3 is CASSLTVQAEAFF. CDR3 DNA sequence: TGTGCCAGCAGCTTAACGGTACAGGCCGAAGCTTTCTTT.

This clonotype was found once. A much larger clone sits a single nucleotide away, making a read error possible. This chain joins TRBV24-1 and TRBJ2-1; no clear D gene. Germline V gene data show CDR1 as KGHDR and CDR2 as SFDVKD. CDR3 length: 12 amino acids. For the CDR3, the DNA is TGTACCACCAGTGATGAATACAATGAGCAGTTCTTC. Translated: CTTSDEYNEQFF.

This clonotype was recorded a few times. In DNA form, the CDR3 reads TGTGCCAGCAGTCGGACAGGGCGGGATACGCAGTATTTT. It is translated as CASSRTGRDTQYF. The chain employs TRBV6-4 and TRBJ2-3, with TRBD1 matching 8 bases. Germline CDR1 reads MRHNA; CDR2 reads SNTAGT. This CDR3 is built from 13 residues. V trimming: 5 bases; J trimming: 6 bases; junction bases outside the gene matches: 4.

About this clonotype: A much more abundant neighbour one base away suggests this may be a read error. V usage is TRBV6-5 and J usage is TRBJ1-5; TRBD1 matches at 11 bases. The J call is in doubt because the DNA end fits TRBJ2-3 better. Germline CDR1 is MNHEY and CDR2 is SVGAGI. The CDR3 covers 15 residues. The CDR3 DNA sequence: TGTGCCAGCAGTCCGCCGGGACAGGGGGGGCAGCCCCAGTATTTT. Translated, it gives CASSPPGQGGQPQYF.

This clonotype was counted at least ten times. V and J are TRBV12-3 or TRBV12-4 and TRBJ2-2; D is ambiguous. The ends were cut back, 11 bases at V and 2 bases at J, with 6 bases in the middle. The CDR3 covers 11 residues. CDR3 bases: TGTGCCGGCCGTAACACCGGGGAGCTGTTTTTT. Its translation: CAGRNTGELFF.

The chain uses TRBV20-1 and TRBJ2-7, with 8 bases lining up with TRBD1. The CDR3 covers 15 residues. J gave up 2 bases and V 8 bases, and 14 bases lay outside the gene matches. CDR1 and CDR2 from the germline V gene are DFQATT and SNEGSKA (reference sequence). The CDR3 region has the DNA TGCAGTCCGTCCCTACCGACAGGGGTACCCTACGAGCAGTACTTC. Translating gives CSPSLPTGVPYEQYF.

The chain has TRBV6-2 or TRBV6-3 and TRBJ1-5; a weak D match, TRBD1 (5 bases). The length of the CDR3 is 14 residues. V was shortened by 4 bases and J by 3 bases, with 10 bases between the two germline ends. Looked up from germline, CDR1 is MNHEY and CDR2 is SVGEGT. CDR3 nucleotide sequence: TGTGCCAGCAGTTGGGGCAGGATCAATCAGCCCCAGCATTTT. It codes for CASSWGRINQPQHF.

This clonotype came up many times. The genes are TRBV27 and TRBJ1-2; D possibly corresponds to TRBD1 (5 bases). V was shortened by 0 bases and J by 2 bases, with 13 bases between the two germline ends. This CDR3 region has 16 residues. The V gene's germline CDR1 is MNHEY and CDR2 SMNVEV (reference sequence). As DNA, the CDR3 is TGTGCCAGCAGTTTATCGGGGCAGGTGCTGAACTATGGCTACACCTTC. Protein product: CASSLSGQVLNYGYTF.

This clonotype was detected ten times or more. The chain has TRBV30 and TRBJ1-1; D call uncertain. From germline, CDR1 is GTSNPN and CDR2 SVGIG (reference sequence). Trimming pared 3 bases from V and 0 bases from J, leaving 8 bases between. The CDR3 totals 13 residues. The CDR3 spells CAWRGTLNTEAFF. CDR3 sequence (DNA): TGTGCCTGGAGGGGTACTCTGAACACTGAAGCTTTCTTT.

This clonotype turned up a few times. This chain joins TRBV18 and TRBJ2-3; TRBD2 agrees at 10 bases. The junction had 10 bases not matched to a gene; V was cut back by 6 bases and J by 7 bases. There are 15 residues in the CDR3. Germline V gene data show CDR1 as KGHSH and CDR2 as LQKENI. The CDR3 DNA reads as TGTGCCAGCTCCCCCATGGGGACTAGCGCTAATACGCAGTATTTT. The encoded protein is CASSPMGTSANTQYF.

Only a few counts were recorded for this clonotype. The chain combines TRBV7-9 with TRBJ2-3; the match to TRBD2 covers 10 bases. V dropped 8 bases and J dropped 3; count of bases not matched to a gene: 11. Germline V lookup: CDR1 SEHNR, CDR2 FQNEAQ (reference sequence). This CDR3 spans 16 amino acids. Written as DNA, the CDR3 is TGTGCCAGCGCTAGCGGGAGTCAAGGGAGAACAGATACGCAGTATTTT. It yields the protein CASASGSQGRTDTQYF.

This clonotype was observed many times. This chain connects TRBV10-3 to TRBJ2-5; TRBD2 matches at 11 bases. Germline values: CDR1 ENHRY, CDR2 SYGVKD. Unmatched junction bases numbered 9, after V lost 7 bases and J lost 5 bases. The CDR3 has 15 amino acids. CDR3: CAITASGRIGETQYF. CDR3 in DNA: TGTGCCATCACGGCTAGCGGGAGGATTGGGGAGACCCAGTACTTC.

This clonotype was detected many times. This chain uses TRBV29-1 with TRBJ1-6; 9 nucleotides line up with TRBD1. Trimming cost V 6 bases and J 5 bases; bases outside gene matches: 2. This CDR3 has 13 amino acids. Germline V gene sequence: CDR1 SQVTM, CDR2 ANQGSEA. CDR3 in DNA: TGCAGCGTCCGACAGGGGGATAATTCACCCCTCCACTTT. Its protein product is CSVRQGDNSPLHF. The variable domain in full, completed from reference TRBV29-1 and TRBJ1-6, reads SAVISQKPSRDICQRGTSLTIQCQVDSQVTMMFWYRQQPGQSLTLIATANQGSEATYESGFVIDKFPISRPNLTFSTLTVSNMSPEDSSIYLCSVRQGDNSPLHFGNGTRLTVT.

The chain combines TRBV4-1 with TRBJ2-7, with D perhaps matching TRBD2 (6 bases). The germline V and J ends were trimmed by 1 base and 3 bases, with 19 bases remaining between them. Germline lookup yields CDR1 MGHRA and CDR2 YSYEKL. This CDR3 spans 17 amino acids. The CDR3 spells CASSQAPRRGTNYEQYF. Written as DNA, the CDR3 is TGCGCCAGCAGCCAAGCCCCAAGGAGGGGAACCAACTACGAGCAGTACTTC.